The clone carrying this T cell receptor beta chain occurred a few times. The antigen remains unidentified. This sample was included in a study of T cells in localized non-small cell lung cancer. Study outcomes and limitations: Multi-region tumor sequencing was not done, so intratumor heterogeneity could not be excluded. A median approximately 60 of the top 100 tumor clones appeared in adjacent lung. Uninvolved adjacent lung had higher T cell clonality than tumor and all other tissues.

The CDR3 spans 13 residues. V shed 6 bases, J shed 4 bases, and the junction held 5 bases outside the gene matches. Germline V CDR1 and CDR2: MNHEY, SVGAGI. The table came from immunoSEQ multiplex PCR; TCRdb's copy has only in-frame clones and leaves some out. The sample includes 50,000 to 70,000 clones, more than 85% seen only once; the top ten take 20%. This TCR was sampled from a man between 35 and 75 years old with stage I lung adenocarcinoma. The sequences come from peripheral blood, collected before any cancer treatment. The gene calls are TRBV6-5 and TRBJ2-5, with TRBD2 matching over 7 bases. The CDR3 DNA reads TGTGCCAGCAGCGGCGGGAGTCCAGAGACCCAGTACTTC. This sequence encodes CASSGGSPETQYF.